The clone carrying this TCR beta chain was seen more than once but under ten times. Its antigen is unidentified. The record originates from a study of tissue T cells after allogeneic stem cell transplantation. For the study at large: Graft-versus-host disease patients received grafts, several unmodified and three CD34-selected to deplete T cells. Pathologist H&E review favored samples with visible lymphocytes for sequencing among multiple samples. Study-wide findings and caveats: Anatomically similar tissues had similar TCR repertoires within each patient. Sampling depth was limited, and the cohort was small and clinically varied.

Germline lookup yields CDR1 ENHRY and CDR2 SYGVKD. There are 13 residues in the CDR3. V was trimmed by 11 bases and J by 2 bases, leaving 15 bases between them. Clones were read by immunoSEQ multiplex PCR, and TCRdb kept only the in-frame ones, dropping some. There are some 1,300 clones in the sample; about 65% occur only once, and just over 35% lies in the top ten. The TCR originated in a male patient at least 60 years old with steroid-refractory graft-versus-host disease after an allogeneic stem cell transplant. The graft donor may account for some of the T cells. The sequencing here drew on spleen tissue, taken at autopsy. The gene calls are TRBV10-3 and TRBJ1-1; tentative D call: TRBD1 (5 bases). The CDR3 sequence: CAVRLQVNTEAFF. The CDR3 DNA reads TGTGCCGTACGATTACAGGTAAACACTGAAGCTTTCTTT.